Listed below are T cell receptor beta chains from one sample, sequenced in a study of blood T cells in healthy people across ages. TCRdb redid the calling of the 5' RACE reads with MiXCR, one entry per CDR3 protein. The data hold 450,000 to 700,000 distinct CDR3 sequences, with 27% observed a single time. The sample comprised blood. The receptors stem from a woman between 65 and 79 years old in good health. The CDR3 runs from the conserved cysteine through the conserved F or W. D genes are given only for firm matches. Rows may omit the clone size; those that give it use once, few, many or a size class.

j_gene: TRBJ1-5
abundance: few
d_gene: -
v_gene: TRBV5-1
CDR3aa: CASSPWTGGQPQHF
CDR3nt: TGCGCCAGCAGCCCCTGGACGGGAGGTCAGCCCCAGCATTTT

j_gene: TRBJ1-2
abundance: few
d_gene: -
v_gene: TRBV6-5
CDR3aa: CASKARVGAGTF
CDR3nt: -

j_gene: TRBJ2-3
abundance: -
d_gene: -
v_gene: TRBV6-5
CDR3aa: CASNRGGTDTQYF
CDR3nt: TGTGCCAGCAACCGTGGGGGCACAGATACGCAGTATTTT

j_gene: TRBJ1-2
abundance: -
d_gene: -
v_gene: TRBV29-1
CDR3aa: CWAGAPSGYTF
CDR3nt: TGCTGGGCAGGGGCGCCGAGTGGCTACACCTTC

j_gene: TRBJ2-5
abundance: -
d_gene: -
v_gene: TRBV7-2
CDR3aa: CASSLPGGLQETQYF
CDR3nt: TGTGCCAGCAGCTTACCGGGGGGCCTCCAAGAGACCCAGTACTTC

j_gene: TRBJ1-2
abundance: few
d_gene: -
v_gene: TRBV7-8
CDR3aa: CASSIRDNYGYTF
CDR3nt: TGTGCCAGCAGCATCCGGGACAACTATGGCTACACCTTC

j_gene: TRBJ1-6
abundance: -
d_gene: -
v_gene: TRBV10-3
CDR3aa: CATAPGDNSPLHF
CDR3nt: TGTGCCACTGCGCCAGGGGATAATTCACCCCTCCACTTT

j_gene: TRBJ2-2
abundance: -
d_gene: -
v_gene: TRBV7-2
CDR3aa: CASSPLAGTHAGELFF
CDR3nt: TGTGCCAGCAGCCCGCTGGCAGGGACCCACGCCGGGGAGCTGTTTTTT

j_gene: TRBJ2-1
abundance: -
d_gene: TRBD2
v_gene: TRBV24-1
CDR3aa: CATSDSTSGAYNEQFF
CDR3nt: TGTGCCACCAGTGACTCGACTAGCGGTGCCTACAATGAGCAGTTCTTC

j_gene: TRBJ2-1
abundance: -
d_gene: -
v_gene: TRBV3-1
CDR3aa: CASSQDASGWGNEQFF
CDR3nt: TGTGCCAGCAGCCAGGACGCAAGCGGCTGGGGCAATGAGCAGTTCTTC

j_gene: TRBJ2-5
abundance: -
d_gene: -
v_gene: TRBV11-2
CDR3aa: CASSRRVQGGETQYF
CDR3nt: TGTGCCAGCAGCAGACGAGTTCAGGGGGGGGAGACCCAGTACTTC

j_gene: TRBJ2-1
abundance: few
d_gene: TRBD2
v_gene: TRBV24-1
CDR3aa: CATSDPGLAGDEQFF
CDR3nt: TGTGCCACCAGTGACCCTGGACTAGCAGGCGATGAGCAGTTCTTC

j_gene: TRBJ1-2
abundance: -
d_gene: -
v_gene: TRBV4-3
CDR3aa: CASSQDSVGITYGYTF
CDR3nt: TGCGCCAGCAGCCAAGACTCGGTCGGTATTACATATGGCTACACCTTC

j_gene: TRBJ2-3
abundance: few
d_gene: TRBD2
v_gene: TRBV5-4
CDR3aa: CASSPGLAGVADTQYF
CDR3nt: TGTGCCAGCAGCCCCGGACTAGCGGGGGTGGCAGATACGCAGTATTTT

j_gene: TRBJ2-1
abundance: -
d_gene: TRBD1
v_gene: TRBV5-1
CDR3aa: CASSLGQGASEQFF
CDR3nt: TGCGCCAGCAGCTTGGGACAGGGGGCGAGTGAGCAGTTCTTC

j_gene: TRBJ1-4
abundance: few
d_gene: -
v_gene: TRBV7-9
CDR3aa: CASSTSRTGNEKLFF
CDR3nt: TGTGCCAGCAGCACCTCCCGAACCGGGAATGAAAAACTGTTTTTT

j_gene: TRBJ2-5
abundance: few
d_gene: -
v_gene: TRBV7-2
CDR3aa: CASSGGFRETQYF
CDR3nt: TGTGCCAGCAGCGGGGGCTTCAGAGAGACCCAGTACTTC

j_gene: TRBJ2-3
abundance: few
d_gene: TRBD2
v_gene: TRBV7-3
CDR3aa: CASSSSGVGVDTQYF
CDR3nt: TGTGCCAGCAGCTCTAGCGGGGTGGGGGTAGATACGCAGTATTTT

j_gene: TRBJ2-1
abundance: few
d_gene: -
v_gene: TRBV7-7
CDR3aa: CASSPRGAAYNEQFF
CDR3nt: TGTGCCAGCAGCCCCCGGGGGGCGGCCTACAATGAGCAGTTCTTC

j_gene: TRBJ2-2
abundance: -
d_gene: TRBD1
v_gene: TRBV25-1
CDR3aa: CASTRQGNTGELFF
CDR3nt: TGTGCCAGCACTAGACAGGGAAACACCGGGGAGCTGTTTTTT

j_gene: TRBJ2-1
abundance: -
d_gene: TRBD2
v_gene: TRBV12-3/TRBV12-4
CDR3aa: CASSWRGGGEQFF
CDR3nt: TGTGCCAGCAGTTGGCGGGGGGGCGGTGAGCAGTTCTTC

j_gene: TRBJ1-6
abundance: -
d_gene: -
v_gene: TRBV20-1
CDR3aa: CSARDLFEEGDSPLHF
CDR3nt: TGCAGTGCTAGAGATCTATTCGAGGAGGGAGATTCACCCCTCCACTTT

j_gene: TRBJ2-7
abundance: -
d_gene: -
v_gene: TRBV2
CDR3aa: CASSVQFSYEQYF
CDR3nt: TGTGCCAGCAGTGTACAGTTTTCATACGAGCAGTACTTC

j_gene: TRBJ2-1
abundance: -
d_gene: TRBD1
v_gene: TRBV12-3/TRBV12-4
CDR3aa: CASSFHRGLAFF
CDR3nt: TGTGCCAGCAGTTTCCACAGGGGCCTCGCTTTCTTC

j_gene: TRBJ1-3
abundance: few
d_gene: -
v_gene: TRBV5-1
CDR3aa: CASSLWGGGNTIYF
CDR3nt: TGCGCCAGCAGCTTGTGGGGCGGAGGAAACACCATATATTTT

j_gene: TRBJ2-5
abundance: many
d_gene: TRBD1
v_gene: TRBV10-3
CDR3aa: CAISESTGVETQYF
CDR3nt: TGTGCCATCAGTGAGTCGACAGGGGTGGAGACCCAGTACTTC